This entry describes one T cell receptor beta chain. The junction differs from germline at one of its ends, possibly a read error. Original data processing: Counts of nucleated cells, estimated from reference gene primer amplification, were obtained. Repertoires were generated with immunoSEQ multiplex PCR, while TCRdb's copy carries only in-frame clones and drops some. That table supplies the V and J calls and clone size; D and trimming were determined from the DNA. The top ten clones hold around 4.1% of a sample with tens of thousands of clones, 84% of them seen once. This record belongs to a study of blood T cell repertoires in COVID-19. Study-level background: Sites in the United States, Italy and Spain provided acute and convalescent COVID-19 samples.

The CDR3 extends over 11 amino acids. Germline CDR1 SGHRS, CDR2 YFSETQ. The sequenced sample was peripheral blood. This clonotype originated in a woman in her fifties or sixties with acute or convalescent COVID-19. The chain combines TRBV5-1 with TRBJ1-1; 7 nucleotides align to TRBD1. As DNA, the CDR3 is TGCGCCAGCAGCTGGATAACGGGACAGTCCTTT. It is translated as CASSWITGQSF.